This note documents a single T cell receptor beta chain sequence. Its antigen target is currently unknown. Base quality data are lacking; no much larger clone is found one base away. Peripheral blood CD8+ and CD4+ T cells from healthy donors, Susac syndrome patients and multiple sclerosis patients were profiled by high-throughput TCR beta sequencing. Treatment-naive patients with stable or active relapsing-remitting disease fulfilling revised McDonald criteria were used as multiple sclerosis controls. CD8+ TEMRA cells were enriched by FACS, while bulk CD8+ and CD4+ T cells were purified by magnetic negative isolation. Blood was collected in EDTA tubes and processed within 24 hours, with PBMCs isolated through density gradient centrifugation. PBMCs intended for TCR sequencing were frozen in liquid nitrogen and were later thawed in a 37 degrees C water bath. A purity of at least 90% was achieved for sorted or isolated CD4+, CD8+ and CD8+ TEMRA cells.

The germline V gene yields SQVTM for CDR1 and ANQGSEA for CDR2. Trimmed from V: 7 bases; trimmed from J: 2 bases; junction bases lacking a gene match: 15. The cysteine opens and the phenylalanine closes a CDR3 of 16 amino acids. Only the CDR3 part of the read is kept: 48 bases, read in frame from the first base. This specimen belongs to a study of CD8 T cells in Susac syndrome (dated by TCRdb to between 2018 and 2021). A note on the overall study: Repertoire sequencing was used to test whether CD8+ T cell activation and differentiation in Susac syndrome was antigen driven. The clonality of the CD8+ T cell repertoire was compared across 11 to 12 healthy donors, roughly 14 Susac syndrome patients and about 16 multiple sclerosis patients. What the study reported, not specific to this receptor: The number of individuals in the TCR sequencing and HLA analysis was recognized as being relatively small.

RNA was extracted using the RNeasy kit, and about 0.45 to 1 ug of the RNA was reverse transcribed with random hexamers. The immunoSEQ multiplex PCR assay, which covers 54 Vbeta and 13 Jbeta segments, was used to amplify TCR beta CDR3 regions. Bias from PCR amplification was corrected by using a synthetic template baseline for primer optimization and for computational correction. In the paper's pipeline: Reads were annotated to V, D and J genes according to IMGT and were analyzed with immunoSEQ Analyzer, with only productive sequences retained. Clonality was calculated as one minus the Shannon entropy normalized by log2 of the number of productive unique sequences. For each patient and control, public and private clones were evaluated among the 100 most prevalent clones. Susac-specific clones were defined as absent from healthy and MS cohorts, 1052 published viral clones and other ImmuneACCESS disease sequences. The public sequencing data were trimmed at Q25 with fastp and processed into clonotypes with MiXCR by TCRdb, which kept only in-frame beta chains. CDR3 protein duplicates are merged, each entry listing the most common genes and DNA. The V and J calls shown here were made by TCRdb, not taken from the authors' results. This sample is represented by 150,000 or so distinct CDR3 sequences; about 95% of them were singletons. The ten largest clones add up to 0.13% to 0.15% of the sample.

The sample comprised CD8+ T cells from PBMCs. The TCR was taken from a human donor with multiple sclerosis. The rearranged segments are TRBV29-1 and TRBJ2-7, and TRBD1 aligns with 9 junction nucleotides. The CDR3 protein: CSGGGLLGQGPYEQYF. The base sequence is TGCAGCGGGGGGGGATTGCTGGGACAGGGACCCTACGAGCAGTACTTC.